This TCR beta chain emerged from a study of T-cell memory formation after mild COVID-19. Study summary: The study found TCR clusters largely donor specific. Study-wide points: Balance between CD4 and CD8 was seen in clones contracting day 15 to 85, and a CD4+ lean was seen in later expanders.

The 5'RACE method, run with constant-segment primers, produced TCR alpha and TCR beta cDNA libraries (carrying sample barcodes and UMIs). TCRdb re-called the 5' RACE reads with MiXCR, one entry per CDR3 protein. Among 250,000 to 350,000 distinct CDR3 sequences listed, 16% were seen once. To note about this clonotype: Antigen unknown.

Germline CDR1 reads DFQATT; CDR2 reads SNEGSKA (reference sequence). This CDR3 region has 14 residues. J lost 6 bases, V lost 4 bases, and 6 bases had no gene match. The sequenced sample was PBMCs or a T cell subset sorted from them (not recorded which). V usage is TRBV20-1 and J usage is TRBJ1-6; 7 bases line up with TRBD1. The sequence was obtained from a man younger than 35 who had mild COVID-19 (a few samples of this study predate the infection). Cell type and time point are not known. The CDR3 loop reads CSANPTGTNSPLHF. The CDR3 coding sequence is TGCAGTGCTAACCCGACAGGGACTAATTCACCCCTCCACTTT.